This T cell receptor beta chain was captured in a study of blood T cell repertoires in COVID-19. In the source study's methods: How many nucleated cells were present was estimated from reference gene primer amplification. Profiling relied on immunoSEQ multiplex PCR, and the TCRdb table lists in-frame clones only, not all of them. The D gene and trimming were derived from the DNA, and the V and J assignments and clone size from that table. The table lists about 48,000 clones, around 82% of them singletons. Sequencing used peripheral blood. The clonotype originates from a man aged 40-49 years with acute or convalescent COVID-19.

The CDR3 sequence: CATSDPRTGPNQPQHF. The CDR3 DNA reads TGTGCCACCAGTGACCCTCGGACAGGACCAAATCAGCCCCAGCATTTT. The chain uses TRBV24-1 and TRBJ1-5; 7 nucleotides align to TRBD1. The junction had 9 bases not matched to a gene; V was cut back by 4 bases and J by 4 bases. The germline CDR1 and CDR2 sequences are KGHDR and SFDVKD. The CDR3 is 16 amino acids.